This section outlines one T cell receptor (beta chain) sequence together with its context. This entry is derived from a study of OX40 agonist ivuxolimab in advanced cancers. At the level of the study: Partial response was recorded in three patients: one hepatocellular carcinoma and two cutaneous melanoma cases.

The CDR3 sequence is 12 residues long. Germline trimming cut 1 base from V and 12 bases from J; bases unmatched to any gene: 4. Germline assignment: CDR1 GTSNPN and CDR2 SVGIG (reference sequence). The assay was immunoSEQ multiplex PCR, and TCRdb's table has in-frame clones only and misses some. Among around 50,000 clones, over 75% were seen once, and the ten largest hold less than 0.75%. The source of this sequence is an adult with an advanced solid tumor such as melanoma, head and neck, liver or kidney cancer. The genes are TRBV30 and TRBJ2-7, with TRBD1 matching over 12 bases. This specimen was CD4+ or CD8+ T cells sorted from blood, taken in a trial of the OX40 agonist ivuxolimab. In DNA, the CDR3 is TGTGCCTGGAGTGGGGGACAGGGGGCAGGGTACTTC. Translated, it gives CAWSGGQGAGYF.